Here is one T cell receptor beta chain with its context. Antigen: not known. This CDR3 contains 13 residues. This sample was taken from a study of siplizumab effects on memory and regulatory T cells. Study-wide results and limits: A naive or memory phenotype could not be assigned to roughly 80-96% of the proliferating CD4+ or CD8+ clones. The naive T cell population seemed more diverse than memory cells and seemed a major contributor to the alloresponse.

Produced via immunoSEQ multiplex PCR; TCRdb's table is partial and in-frame only. Altogether some 100,000 clones are present, about nine tenths being singletons, with the ten largest covering about 2.6%. The TCR originated in a human donor in good health. Some clones in this sample may be carry-over from other donors' samples. Sequenced material: CD4+ T cells sorted from blood. This chain connects TRBV21-1 to TRBJ2-3; the table gives TRBD1 as D, unverified against the DNA. TRBV21-1 is a pseudogene locus. CDR3 protein: CATPGQGTDTQYF. The CDR3 DNA sequence: TGTGCCACTCCGGGACAGGGCACAGATACGCAGTATTTT.